This T cell receptor beta chain was recovered during a study of cytomegalovirus exposure and HLA in healthy donors. Across the whole study: A later analysis reported the 100 to 150 validation repertoires used the same platform as the roughly 700 first-cohort repertoires.

This table comes from immunoSEQ multiplex PCR, and its TCRdb copy is limited to in-frame clones, with some not included. There are 140,000 or so clones in the sample; 89% occur only once, and around 9% lies in the top ten. The donors were members of the approximately 120-subject validation cohort (separate from the approximately 670-subject first cohort). As for this clone: Its antigen remains unidentified.

Points from the study as a whole: Among TCR beta chains, those listed as cytomegalovirus-associated numbered some 160. Reports credit the classifier with highly specific, highly sensitive diagnosis of cytomegalovirus status.

CDR1 is MNHEY, CDR2 SMNVEV, per germline (reference sequence). This CDR3 has 14 amino acids. V was trimmed by 0 bases and J by 0 bases, leaving 6 bases between them. The origin of this receptor is a woman aged 18 to 35 in good health and CMV-seropositive. The material sequenced was PBMCs. This chain connects TRBV27 to TRBJ2-7; D not certain. CDR3 nucleotides: TGTGCCAGCAGTTTATCGACTGACTCCTACGAGCAGTACTTC. Translated: CASSLSTDSYEQYF.